The 16 T cell receptor beta chains in this list originate from one sample, sequenced in a study of CD8+ T cells in alopecia areata. TCR sequencing used cDNA made by reverse transcription of extracted RNA. Using immunoSEQ multiplex PCR, the repertoire was profiled, and TCRdb retains in-frame clones only, with some absent. Of more than 95,000 clones listed, more than 30% are singletons. Input material: CD4+ T cells sorted from blood. The receptors originated from a human donor with alopecia areata.

This chain connects TRBV23-1 to TRBJ1-5; D call uncertain. TRBV23-1 is recorded as an ORF, its role being uncertain. This CDR3 has 15 residues. Trimming cost V 8 bases and J 3 bases, with 17 bases left between them. The CDR3 DNA reads as TGCGCCAGCCCTACCAGCCACAGCAACAATCAGCCCCAGCATTTT. It is translated as CASPTSHSNNQPQHF.

V and J are TRBV28 and TRBJ1-1; 9 bases are shared with TRBD1. V dropped 6 bases and J dropped 6; count of bases not matched to a gene: 5. CDR1 is MDHEN, CDR2 SYDVKM, per germline. The CDR3 sequence is 13 residues long. For the CDR3, the DNA is TGTGCCAGCAGCACGGGACAGGGACCTGAAGCTTTCTTT. Translated: CASSTGQGPEAFF.

The chain uses TRBV29-1 and TRBJ2-4; D may be TRBD1 (5 bases). The V end was cut by 7 bases, the J end by 9 bases, with 19 bases between. The CDR3 runs to 13 residues. The germline V gene has CDR1 SQVTM and CDR2 ANQGSEA. The CDR3 sequence: CSGGATRVGIQYF. The CDR3 bases are TGCAGCGGGGGCGCAACCAGGGTTGGCATTCAGTACTTC.

Concerning this clone itself: Other DNA sequences in the sample encode the same CDR3. The chain employs TRBV5-1 and TRBJ2-1; D gene unclear. V lost 0 bases to trimming and J lost 7 bases, with 5 bases between them. The CDR3 is made up of 12 amino acids. Germline V gene lookup returns CDR1 SGHRS and CDR2 YFSETQ. The CDR3 protein is CASSLDLNEQFF. The CDR3 DNA follows: TGCGCCAGCAGCTTGGACTTAAATGAGCAGTTCTTC.

The V and J genes are TRBV7-9 and TRBJ1-5, with D unclear. This CDR3 spans 15 amino acids. V was trimmed by 1 base and J by 0 bases, leaving 7 bases between them. CDR1 and CDR2 (germline): SEHNR, FQNEAQ (reference sequence). The chain's CDR3 is CASSLEGISNQPQHF. The CDR3 DNA follows: TGTGCCAGCAGCTTAGAGGGCATTAGCAATCAGCCCCAGCATTTT.

This chain connects TRBV5-4 to TRBJ2-3; D might be TRBD1 (5 bases). The V gene's germline CDR1 is SGHNT and CDR2 YYREEE (reference sequence). Trimming pared 4 bases from V and 0 bases from J, leaving 12 bases between. The CDR3 contains 15 residues. CDR3 residues: CASSAQGASTDTQYF. CDR3 bases: TGTGCCAGCAGCGCCCAGGGTGCTAGCACAGATACGCAGTATTTT.

This clone was seen a handful of times. This chain joins TRBV23-1 and TRBJ2-7; weak D call: TRBD2 (5 bases). TRBV23-1 is identified as an open reading frame with a role that is uncertain. Trimming stripped 6 bases from V and 2 bases from J, with 17 bases between. The CDR3 has 15 residues. The CDR3 DNA reads TGCGCCAGCAGCCGGGTGAGGGAGTCCACCTACGAGCAGTACTTC. Its translation is CASSRVRESTYEQYF.

This clone is a singleton in its sample. The chain joins TRBV4-1 to TRBJ2-7; the match to TRBD1 covers 7 bases. Germline trimming cut 6 bases from V and 6 bases from J; bases unmatched to any gene: 11. The germline V gene has CDR1 MGHRA and CDR2 YSYEKL. The CDR3 sequence is 14 residues long. In DNA, the CDR3 is TGCGCCAGCAGTTCAGACAGGGTAGTAATCGAGCAGTACTTC. This codes for CASSSDRVVIEQYF.

J is TRBJ2-1 and V is TRBV5-1, with 7 bases identical to TRBD1. V dropped 5 bases and J dropped 8; count of bases not matched to a gene: 4. The CDR3 contains 12 residues. Per germline, CDR1 SGHRS and CDR2 YFSETQ. The CDR3 loop reads CASRQGDHEQFF. Here the CDR3 DNA reads TGCGCCAGCAGGCAGGGGGATCATGAGCAGTTCTTC.

This clone was found a few times. The chain uses TRBV23-1 and TRBJ2-7; D tentatively reads TRBD1 or TRBD2 (5 bases each). TRBV23-1 qualifies as an ORF whose function is uncertain. CDR3 length equals 17 residues. V dropped 6 bases and J dropped 0 bases, with 21 bases sitting between them. The CDR3, as DNA: TGCGCCAGCAGCAATACCGGGGCAGTTAGGAGCTCCTACGAGCAGTACTTC. This sequence encodes CASSNTGAVRSSYEQYF.

The gene calls are TRBV29-1 and TRBJ2-7, with D perhaps matching TRBD1 (6 bases). The CDR3 spans 12 residues. The germline V gene encodes CDR1 SQVTM and CDR2 ANQGSEA. V dropped 8 bases and J dropped 6 bases, with 17 bases sitting between them. The CDR3 sequence is CSYTGQSGEQYF. CDR3 coding DNA: TGCAGCTATACGGGACAATCAGGCGAGCAGTACTTC.

V is TRBV30 and J is TRBJ2-7; the match to TRBD1 covers 10 bases. This CDR3 region has 15 residues. Germline values: CDR1 GTSNPN, CDR2 SVGIG (reference sequence). V lost 2 bases, J lost 2 bases, and 6 bases stayed unmatched. The CDR3 coding sequence is TGTGCCTGGAGTCTTCCAGGGACAGGGGCCTACGAGCAGTACTTC. Its protein product is CAWSLPGTGAYEQYF.

This clone was detected only a few times. The chain recombines TRBV5-1 with TRBJ2-3; D gene uncertain. The CDR3 sequence is 13 residues long. Trimming shortened V by 9 bases and J by 2 bases, and 13 bases separated the two germline ends. Germline CDR1 reads SGHRS; CDR2 reads YFSETQ. The CDR3 DNA reads TGCGCCACCTCAGACCACTCCACAGATACGCAGTATTTT. Its translation is CATSDHSTDTQYF.

This clone was seen only a few times. This chain links TRBV5-1 with TRBJ2-2, with TRBD1 as a possible D gene (6 bases). Germline CDR1 is SGHRS and CDR2 is YFSETQ. The germline V and J ends were trimmed by 4 bases and 6 bases, with 16 bases remaining between them. The CDR3 spans 15 residues. The CDR3 is CASSSKTGDAGELFF. The CDR3 coding sequence is TGCGCCAGCAGCAGTAAGACAGGAGACGCCGGGGAGCTGTTTTTT.

Only a few counts were recorded for this clone. The V call is TRBV30, the J call TRBJ2-4; the D is unclear. CDR1 is GTSNPN, CDR2 SVGIG, per germline (reference sequence). V lost 1 base to trimming and J lost 0 bases, with 7 bases between them. The CDR3 is 14 amino acids. The chain's CDR3 is CAWSGTVAKNIQYF. The CDR3 DNA reads as TGTGCCTGGAGTGGAACCGTAGCCAAAAACATTCAGTACTTC.

The chain couples TRBV28 to TRBJ2-3; no reliable D call. The germline CDR1 and CDR2 sequences are MDHEN and SYDVKM. The CDR3 has 11 residues. The V and J ends lost 7 bases and 3 bases respectively, with 5 bases between them. The CDR3 is CASTVTDTQYF. The CDR3 DNA reads TGTGCCAGCACCGTGACAGATACGCAGTATTTT. Filled out from reference TRBV28 and TRBJ2-3, the complete variable domain reads DVKVTQSSRYLVKRTGEKVFLECVQDMDHENMFWYRQDPGLGLRLIYFSYDVKMKEKGDIPEGYSVSREKKERFSLILESASTNQTSMYLCASTVTDTQYFGPGTRLTVL.